The rows below give T cell receptor beta chains drawn from one sample of a study of cytotoxic CD8 clonotypes in ibrutinib-treated CLL. Profiled with immunoSEQ multiplex PCR; TCRdb holds only in-frame clones, not every one. The sample holds 250,000 or so clones, under 75% seen once. The material sequenced was PBMCs, taken after 24 months of ibrutinib treatment. All receptors derive from a human donor with chronic lymphocytic leukemia. Both conserved end residues are part of each CDR3. The D gene is left open where the match is weak.

d_call,v_call,j_call,cdr3_aa
TRBD2,TRBV27,TRBJ2-3,CASSLRILAGLSTDTQYF
.,TRBV18,TRBJ2-1,CASSPPRTGADSGEQFF
.,TRBV15,TRBJ2-2,CATSAVAGELFF
TRBD1,TRBV11-2,TRBJ2-2,CASSLGQGPNTGELFF
TRBD1,TRBV28,TRBJ1-3,CASSPGTGYSGNTIYF
.,TRBV7-8,TRBJ2-7,CASSLEGGADTYEQYF
TRBD2,TRBV11-2,.,CASSRGLAGSPSYEQYF
.,TRBV7-2,TRBJ1-4,CASSLSVGTQGEKLFF
TRBD1,TRBV6-1,TRBJ2-7,CASSEPGQGTYEQYF
.,TRBV18,TRBJ1-2,CASSPRNQEGYTF
.,TRBV18,TRBJ2-1,CASSPPGTDPREQFF
TRBD2,TRBV7-2,TRBJ2-1,CASSLGERTSSEQFF
TRBD1,TRBV28,TRBJ1-2,CASIMGDRGGYGYTF
.,TRBV6-5,TRBJ1-2,CATRGPTTGIGGYTF
.,TRBV10-3,TRBJ2-5,CAISESDLPPETQYF
.,TRBV23-1,TRBJ2-7,CASSLGASALHEQYF
.,TRBV7-6,TRBJ2-7,CASSSGGPYEQYF
.,TRBV7-2,TRBJ2-7,CASSLGITSYEQYF
TRBD2,TRBV13,TRBJ2-5,CASSIRTSGSGAQYF
TRBD1,TRBV30,TRBJ1-1,CAWKQGQWNTEAFF
.,TRBV6-6,TRBJ2-3,CASSTYRDTQYF
.,TRBV28,TRBJ1-1,CASNFKGHTEAFF
TRBD2,TRBV6-6,TRBJ2-7,CASRYSGSSDYEQYF
.,TRBV18,TRBJ1-5,CASSPPGRDQPQHF
.,TRBV19,TRBJ2-2,CASTQRSVSAGELFF
TRBD2,TRBV11-2,TRBJ2-7,CASSLEIFAGAVAGGYEQYF
TRBD2,TRBV7-8,TRBJ2-1,CASRAVAGGPEESFF
TRBD1,TRBV18,TRBJ2-5,CASSPLGTGMIETQYF
.,TRBV7-9,TRBJ1-1,CASSLGAGANMAFF
TRBD1,TRBV29-1,TRBJ2-7,CSVDVGTGRSEQYF
.,TRBV7-3,TRBJ2-6,CASSLNLLSGANVLTF
.,TRBV5-1,TRBJ1-2,CASSLGTNYGYTF
.,TRBV19,TRBJ1-2,CASSIDQGANYGYTF
TRBD2,TRBV27,TRBJ2-7,CASSLLLAGTYEQYF
.,TRBV15,TRBJ2-5,CATSRVGSQETQYF
.,TRBV7-9,TRBJ2-7,CASSPESYEQYF
.,TRBV18,TRBJ2-3,CASSPTTRGDTQYF
.,TRBV19,TRBJ2-7,CASSTRHDPGEQYF
.,TRBV29-1,TRBJ2-5,CSFTQSPETQYF
TRBD2,TRBV4-2,TRBJ2-1,CASKGSGRGAYNEQFF
.,TRBV18,TRBJ1-5,CASSLSEDQPQHF
TRBD1,TRBV9,TRBJ2-2,CASSARQGIGELFF
.,TRBV7-9,TRBJ1-5,CASSLAGPQHF
.,TRBV14,TRBJ1-4,CASSQDWGTTNEKLFF
.,TRBV30,TRBJ2-4,CACFGGRAKNIQYF
TRBD1,TRBV5-1,TRBJ2-1,CASSGGDRATYNEQFF
.,TRBV29-1,TRBJ2-4,CSVEEGFGLAKNIQYF
TRBD1,TRBV4-1,TRBJ2-7,CASSLTGGTYEQYF